This T cell receptor beta chain stems from a study of T cells after somatic rescue of genetic block. Using immunoSEQ multiplex PCR, the repertoire was profiled, and TCRdb retains in-frame clones only, with some absent. The data hold 55,000 to 70,000 clones, with 85% to 95% observed a single time. Germline CDR1 SNHLY, CDR2 FYNNEI. V dropped 4 bases and J dropped 8 bases, with 13 bases sitting between them. The CDR3 is 13 amino acids. The specimen sequenced was peripheral blood mononuclear cells (PBMCs). The chain employs TRBV2 and TRBJ2-3; D is unresolved. This clonotype was obtained from a man aged 40-49 years. Here the CDR3 reads CASSAPGTGTQYF. The CDR3 nucleotides read TGTGCCAGCAGTGCACCAGGCACTGGTACGCAGTATTTT.